This TCR beta chain is from a study of OX40 agonist ivuxolimab in advanced cancers. For the study at large: Patients with hepatocellular carcinoma, melanoma, renal cell or head and neck cancer made up the dose-escalation patients. General study findings and limits: At 0.1 to 3.0 mg/kg, clonal expansion of CD4+ and CD8+ blood T cells had occurred by week 6.

This table comes from immunoSEQ multiplex PCR, and its TCRdb copy is limited to in-frame clones, with some not included. This sample has about 94,000 clones, with approximately 93% found just once. CDR1 is SGHTA and CDR2 is FQGNSA in the germline V gene. The V and J ends lost 5 bases and 3 bases respectively, with 11 bases between them. This CDR3 contains 13 residues. Autoimmune disease history or systemic immunosuppression meant exclusion. Concerning this clone itself: Its specificity is not known.

The chain links TRBV7-2 to TRBJ2-7; a possible D gene is TRBD1 (6 bases). The clonotype originates from an adult with an advanced solid tumor such as melanoma, head and neck, liver or kidney cancer. This sample comprised CD4+ or CD8+ T cells sorted from blood, obtained in a trial of the OX40 agonist ivuxolimab. The DNA of the CDR3 is TGTGCCAGCAGCCCCAGGGGTCGCTACGAGCAGTACTTC. The encoded protein is CASSPRGRYEQYF. The entire variable domain, with the rest obtained from reference TRBV7-2 and TRBJ2-7, is as follows: GAGVSQSPSNKVTEKGKDVELRCDPISGHTALYWYRQSLGQGLEFLIYFQGNSAPDKSGLPSDRFSAERTGGSVSTLTIQRTQQEDSAVYLCASSPRGRYEQYFGPGTRLTVT.